Sequencing of this T cell receptor beta chain was carried out in a study of T cell responses to AZD1222 COVID-19 vaccine. The assay was immunoSEQ multiplex PCR, and TCRdb's table has in-frame clones only and misses some. Seen here are over 130,000 clones, roughly 92% observed once, and the top ten hold approximately 5.4%. In the case of this clone: No antigen is known for it.

Study-wide points: Spike-specific TCR breadth and depth grew following two AZD1222 doses. Seropositivity was recorded at baseline in only 6 or 7 AZD1222 recipients. Clonal diversity may have been underestimated, and the donors were mostly white British, with more females than males. Samples come after the peak T cell response, not at day 14.

The input for sequencing was peripheral blood, taken on day 0 of AZD1222 vaccination. This TCR was sampled from an adult in good health.

CDR3 loop: CASSPLTGISLAKNIQYF. CDR3 coding DNA: TGTGCCAGCTCACCATTGACAGGGATCTCTCTAGCCAAAAACATTCAGTACTTC. The rearrangement links TRBV18 to TRBJ2-4; TRBD1 aligns across 7 bases. The CDR3 is 18 amino acids. V was clipped by 2 bases and J by 0 bases; unmatched bases: 10. In germline, CDR1 is KGHSH, CDR2 LQKENI.